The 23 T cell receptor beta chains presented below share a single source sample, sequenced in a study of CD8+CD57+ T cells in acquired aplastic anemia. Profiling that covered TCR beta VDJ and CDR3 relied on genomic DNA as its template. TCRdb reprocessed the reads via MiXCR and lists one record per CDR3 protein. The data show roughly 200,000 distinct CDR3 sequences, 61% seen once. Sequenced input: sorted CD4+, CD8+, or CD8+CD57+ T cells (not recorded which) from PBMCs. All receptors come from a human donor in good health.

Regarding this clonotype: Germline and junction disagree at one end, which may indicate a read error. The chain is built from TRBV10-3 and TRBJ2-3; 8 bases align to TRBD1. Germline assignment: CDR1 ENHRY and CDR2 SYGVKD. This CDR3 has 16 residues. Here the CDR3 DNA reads TGTGCCAGCAGTGAAGACAGGGGATCGTACACAGATACGCAGTATTTT. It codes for CASSEDRGSYTDTQYF.

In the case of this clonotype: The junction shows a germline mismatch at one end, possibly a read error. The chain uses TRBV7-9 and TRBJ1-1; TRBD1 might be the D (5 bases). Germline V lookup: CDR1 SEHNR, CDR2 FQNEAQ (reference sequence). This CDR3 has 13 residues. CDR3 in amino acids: CASSVDTNTEAFF. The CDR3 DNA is TGTGCCAGCAGCGTGGACACGAACACCGAAGCTTTCTTT. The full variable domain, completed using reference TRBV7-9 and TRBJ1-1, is DTGVSQNPRHKITKRGQNVTFRCDPISEHNRLYWYRQTLGQGPEFLTYFQNEAQLEKSRLLSDRFSAERPKGSFSTLEIQRTEQGDSAMYLCASSVDTNTEAFFGQGTRLTVV.

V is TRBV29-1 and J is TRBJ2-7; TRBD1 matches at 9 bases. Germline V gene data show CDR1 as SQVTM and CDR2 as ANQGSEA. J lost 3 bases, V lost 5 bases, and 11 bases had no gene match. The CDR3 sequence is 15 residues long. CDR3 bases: TGCAGCGTTTACGGGACAGGGCTATCTTACTACGAGCAGTACTTC. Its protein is CSVYGTGLSYYEQYF.

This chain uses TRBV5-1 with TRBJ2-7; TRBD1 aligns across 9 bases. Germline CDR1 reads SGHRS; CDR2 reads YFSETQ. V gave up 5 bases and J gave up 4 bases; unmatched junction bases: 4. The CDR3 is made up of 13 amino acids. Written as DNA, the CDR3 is TGCGCCAGCAGGCGGGACAGGGAGTACGAGCAGTACTTC. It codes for CASRRDREYEQYF.

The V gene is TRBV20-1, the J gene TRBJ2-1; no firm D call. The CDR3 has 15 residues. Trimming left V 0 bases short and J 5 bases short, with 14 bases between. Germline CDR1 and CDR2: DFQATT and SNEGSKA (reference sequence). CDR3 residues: CSARDLTTLNNEQFF. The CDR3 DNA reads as TGCAGTGCTAGAGATCTCACGACACTAAACAATGAGCAGTTCTTC.

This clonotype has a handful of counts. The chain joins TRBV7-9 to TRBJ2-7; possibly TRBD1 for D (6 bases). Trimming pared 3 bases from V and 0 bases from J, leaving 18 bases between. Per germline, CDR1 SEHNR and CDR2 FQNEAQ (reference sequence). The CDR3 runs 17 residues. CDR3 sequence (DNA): TGTGCCAGCAGCTTCGCTAATCCGGGACACAACTCCTACGAGCAGTACTTC. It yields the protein CASSFANPGHNSYEQYF.

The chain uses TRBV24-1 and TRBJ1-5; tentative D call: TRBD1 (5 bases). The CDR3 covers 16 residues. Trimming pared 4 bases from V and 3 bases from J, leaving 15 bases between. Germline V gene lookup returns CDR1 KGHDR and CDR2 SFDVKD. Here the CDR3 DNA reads TGTGCCACCAGTGAGGGGGGTTGGTACCCCAATCAGCCCCAGCATTTT. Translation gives CATSEGGWYPNQPQHF.

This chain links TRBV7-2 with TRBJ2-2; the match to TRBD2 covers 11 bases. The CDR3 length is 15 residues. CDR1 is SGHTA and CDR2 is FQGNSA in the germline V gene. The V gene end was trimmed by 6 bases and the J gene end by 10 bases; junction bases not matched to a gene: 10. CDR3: CASRRLAGGLEELFF. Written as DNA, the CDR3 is TGTGCCAGCAGAAGGCTAGCGGGGGGATTGGAGGAGCTGTTTTTT.

This CDR3 is CASSVNTDTQYF. CDR3 coding DNA: TGTGCCAGCAGCGTAAATACGGATACGCAGTATTTT. The chain is built from TRBV7-2 and TRBJ2-3; D unresolved. The CDR3 spans 12 residues. Trimming took 5 bases from V and 6 from J, leaving 9 bases between them. CDR1 and CDR2 from the germline V gene are SGHTA and FQGNSA.

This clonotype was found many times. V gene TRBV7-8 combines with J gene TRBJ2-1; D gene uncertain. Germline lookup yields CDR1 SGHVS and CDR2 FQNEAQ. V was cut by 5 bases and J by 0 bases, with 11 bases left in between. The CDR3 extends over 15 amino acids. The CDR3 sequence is CASSPHLGSYNEQFF. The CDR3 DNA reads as TGTGCCAGCAGCCCCCATTTAGGCTCCTACAATGAGCAGTTCTTC.

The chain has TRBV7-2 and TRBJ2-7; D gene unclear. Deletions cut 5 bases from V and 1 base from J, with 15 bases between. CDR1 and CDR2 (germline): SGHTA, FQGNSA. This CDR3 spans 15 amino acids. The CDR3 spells CASSLTGAGSYEQYF. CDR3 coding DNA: TGTGCCAGCAGCCTGACGGGCGCAGGTTCCTACGAGCAGTACTTC.

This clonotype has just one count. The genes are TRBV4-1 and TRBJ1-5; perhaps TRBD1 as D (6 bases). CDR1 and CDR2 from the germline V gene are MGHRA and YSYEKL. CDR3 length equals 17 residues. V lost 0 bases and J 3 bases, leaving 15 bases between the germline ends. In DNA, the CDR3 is TGCGCCAGCAGCCAAGAGTTGGGACACCCCTCCAATCAGCCCCAGCATTTT. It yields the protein CASSQELGHPSNQPQHF.

The CDR3 loop reads CASLKNTEAFF. Written as DNA, the CDR3 is TGTGCCAGCTTGAAGAACACTGAAGCTTTCTTT. The chain links TRBV7-8 to TRBJ1-1; D call uncertain. With 8 bases removed from V and 1 base from J, the gap between germline ends came to 5 bases. The CDR3 is 11 residues long. Germline-derived CDR1 and CDR2 are SGHVS and FQNEAQ. Supplemented by reference TRBV7-8 and TRBJ1-1, the full variable domain reads GAGVSQSPRYKVAKRGQDVALRCDPISGHVSLFWYQQALGQGPEFLTYFQNEAQLDKSGLPSDRFFAERPEGSVSTLKIQRTQQEDSAVYLCASLKNTEAFFGQGTRLTVV.

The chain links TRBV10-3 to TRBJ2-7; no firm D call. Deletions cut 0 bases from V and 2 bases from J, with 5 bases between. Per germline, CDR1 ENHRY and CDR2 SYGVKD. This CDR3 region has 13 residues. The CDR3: CAISESATYEQYF. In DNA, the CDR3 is TGTGCCATCAGTGAGTCAGCAACCTACGAGCAGTACTTC.

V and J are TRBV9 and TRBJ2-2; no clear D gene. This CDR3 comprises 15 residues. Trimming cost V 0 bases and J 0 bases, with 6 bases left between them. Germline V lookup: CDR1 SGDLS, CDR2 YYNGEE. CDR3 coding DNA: TGTGCCAGCAGCGTAGCGGCAGCGAACACCGGGGAGCTGTTTTTT. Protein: CASSVAAANTGELFF.

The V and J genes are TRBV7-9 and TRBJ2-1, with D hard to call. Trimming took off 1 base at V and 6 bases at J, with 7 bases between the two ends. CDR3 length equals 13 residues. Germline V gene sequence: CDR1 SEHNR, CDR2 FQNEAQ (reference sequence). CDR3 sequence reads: CASSLELGNEQFF. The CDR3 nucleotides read TGTGCCAGCAGCTTAGAATTGGGCAATGAGCAGTTCTTC.

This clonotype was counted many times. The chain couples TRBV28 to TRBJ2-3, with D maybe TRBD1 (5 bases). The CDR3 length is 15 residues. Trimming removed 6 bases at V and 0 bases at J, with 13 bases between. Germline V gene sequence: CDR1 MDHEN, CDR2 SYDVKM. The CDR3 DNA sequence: TGTGCCAGCAGCTTGCGGACAACTAGCACAGATACGCAGTATTTT. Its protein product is CASSLRTTSTDTQYF.

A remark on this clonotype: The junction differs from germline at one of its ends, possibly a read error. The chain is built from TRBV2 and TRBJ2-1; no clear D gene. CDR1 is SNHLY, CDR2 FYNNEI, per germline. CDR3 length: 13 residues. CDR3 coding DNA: TGTGCCATCAGTGACTTAGGGTCCAATGAGCAGTTCTTC. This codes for CAISDLGSNEQFF.

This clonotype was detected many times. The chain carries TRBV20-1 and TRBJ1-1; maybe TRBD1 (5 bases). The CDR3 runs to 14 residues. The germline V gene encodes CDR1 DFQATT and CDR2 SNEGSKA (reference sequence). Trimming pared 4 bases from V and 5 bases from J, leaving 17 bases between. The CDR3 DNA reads TGCAGTGCTACGGCCGGAGGGGCTGTGACTGAAGCTTTCTTT. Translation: CSATAGGAVTEAFF.

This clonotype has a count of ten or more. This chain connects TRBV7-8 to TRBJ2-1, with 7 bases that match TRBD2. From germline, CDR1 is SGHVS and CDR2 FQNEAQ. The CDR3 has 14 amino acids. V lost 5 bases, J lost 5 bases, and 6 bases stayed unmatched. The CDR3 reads CASSAPRGDNEQFF. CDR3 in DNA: TGTGCCAGCAGCGCTCCCCGGGGGGACAATGAGCAGTTCTTC.

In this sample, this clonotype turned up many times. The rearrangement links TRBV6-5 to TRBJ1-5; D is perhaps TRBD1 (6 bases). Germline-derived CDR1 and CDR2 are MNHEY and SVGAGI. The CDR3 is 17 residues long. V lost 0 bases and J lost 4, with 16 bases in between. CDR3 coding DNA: TGTGCCAGCAGTTACTCGGAACTACAGGGAGGGAATCAGCCCCAGCATTTT. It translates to CASSYSELQGGNQPQHF.

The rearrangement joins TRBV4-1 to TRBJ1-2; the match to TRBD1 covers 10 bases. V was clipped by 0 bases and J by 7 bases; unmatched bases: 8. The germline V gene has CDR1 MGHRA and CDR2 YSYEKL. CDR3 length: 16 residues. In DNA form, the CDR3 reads TGCGCCAGCAGCCAAGAACAGACAGGGGGCGCGGCTGGCTACACCTTC. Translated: CASSQEQTGGAAGYTF.

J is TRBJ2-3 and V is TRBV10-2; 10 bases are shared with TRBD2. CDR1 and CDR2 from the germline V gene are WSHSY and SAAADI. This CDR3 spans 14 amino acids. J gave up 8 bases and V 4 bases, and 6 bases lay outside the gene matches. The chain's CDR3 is CASSGLAGSGTQYF. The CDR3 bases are TGCGCCAGCAGTGGACTAGCGGGTTCCGGTACGCAGTATTTT.